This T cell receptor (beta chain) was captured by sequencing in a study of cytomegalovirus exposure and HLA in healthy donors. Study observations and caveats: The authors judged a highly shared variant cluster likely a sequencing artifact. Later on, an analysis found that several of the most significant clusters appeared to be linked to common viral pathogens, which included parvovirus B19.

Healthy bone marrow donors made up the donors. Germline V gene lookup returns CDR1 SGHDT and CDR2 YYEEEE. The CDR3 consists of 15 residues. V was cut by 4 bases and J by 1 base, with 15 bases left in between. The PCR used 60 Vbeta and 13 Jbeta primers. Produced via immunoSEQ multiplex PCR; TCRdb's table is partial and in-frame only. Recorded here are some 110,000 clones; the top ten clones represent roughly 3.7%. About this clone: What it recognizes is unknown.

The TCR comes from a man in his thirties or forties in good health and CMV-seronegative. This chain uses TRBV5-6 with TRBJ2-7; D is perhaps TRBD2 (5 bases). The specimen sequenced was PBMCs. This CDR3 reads CASSPHSGISYEQYF. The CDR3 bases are TGTGCCAGCAGCCCGCATTCCGGGATTTCCTACGAGCAGTACTTC.